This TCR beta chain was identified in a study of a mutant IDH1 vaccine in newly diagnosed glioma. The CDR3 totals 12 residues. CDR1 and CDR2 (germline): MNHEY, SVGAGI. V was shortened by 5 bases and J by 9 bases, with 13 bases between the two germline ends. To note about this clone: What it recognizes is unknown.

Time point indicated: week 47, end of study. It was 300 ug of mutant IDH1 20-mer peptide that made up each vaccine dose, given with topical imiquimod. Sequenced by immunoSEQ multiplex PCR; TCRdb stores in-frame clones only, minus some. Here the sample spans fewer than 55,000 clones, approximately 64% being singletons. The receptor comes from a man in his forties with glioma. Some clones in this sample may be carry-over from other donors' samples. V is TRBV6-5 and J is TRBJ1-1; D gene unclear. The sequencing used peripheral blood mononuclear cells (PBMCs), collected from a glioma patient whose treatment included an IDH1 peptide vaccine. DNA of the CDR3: TGTGCCAGCAGTCAACCCGGAATCCAAGCTTTCTTT. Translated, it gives CASSQPGIQAFF.